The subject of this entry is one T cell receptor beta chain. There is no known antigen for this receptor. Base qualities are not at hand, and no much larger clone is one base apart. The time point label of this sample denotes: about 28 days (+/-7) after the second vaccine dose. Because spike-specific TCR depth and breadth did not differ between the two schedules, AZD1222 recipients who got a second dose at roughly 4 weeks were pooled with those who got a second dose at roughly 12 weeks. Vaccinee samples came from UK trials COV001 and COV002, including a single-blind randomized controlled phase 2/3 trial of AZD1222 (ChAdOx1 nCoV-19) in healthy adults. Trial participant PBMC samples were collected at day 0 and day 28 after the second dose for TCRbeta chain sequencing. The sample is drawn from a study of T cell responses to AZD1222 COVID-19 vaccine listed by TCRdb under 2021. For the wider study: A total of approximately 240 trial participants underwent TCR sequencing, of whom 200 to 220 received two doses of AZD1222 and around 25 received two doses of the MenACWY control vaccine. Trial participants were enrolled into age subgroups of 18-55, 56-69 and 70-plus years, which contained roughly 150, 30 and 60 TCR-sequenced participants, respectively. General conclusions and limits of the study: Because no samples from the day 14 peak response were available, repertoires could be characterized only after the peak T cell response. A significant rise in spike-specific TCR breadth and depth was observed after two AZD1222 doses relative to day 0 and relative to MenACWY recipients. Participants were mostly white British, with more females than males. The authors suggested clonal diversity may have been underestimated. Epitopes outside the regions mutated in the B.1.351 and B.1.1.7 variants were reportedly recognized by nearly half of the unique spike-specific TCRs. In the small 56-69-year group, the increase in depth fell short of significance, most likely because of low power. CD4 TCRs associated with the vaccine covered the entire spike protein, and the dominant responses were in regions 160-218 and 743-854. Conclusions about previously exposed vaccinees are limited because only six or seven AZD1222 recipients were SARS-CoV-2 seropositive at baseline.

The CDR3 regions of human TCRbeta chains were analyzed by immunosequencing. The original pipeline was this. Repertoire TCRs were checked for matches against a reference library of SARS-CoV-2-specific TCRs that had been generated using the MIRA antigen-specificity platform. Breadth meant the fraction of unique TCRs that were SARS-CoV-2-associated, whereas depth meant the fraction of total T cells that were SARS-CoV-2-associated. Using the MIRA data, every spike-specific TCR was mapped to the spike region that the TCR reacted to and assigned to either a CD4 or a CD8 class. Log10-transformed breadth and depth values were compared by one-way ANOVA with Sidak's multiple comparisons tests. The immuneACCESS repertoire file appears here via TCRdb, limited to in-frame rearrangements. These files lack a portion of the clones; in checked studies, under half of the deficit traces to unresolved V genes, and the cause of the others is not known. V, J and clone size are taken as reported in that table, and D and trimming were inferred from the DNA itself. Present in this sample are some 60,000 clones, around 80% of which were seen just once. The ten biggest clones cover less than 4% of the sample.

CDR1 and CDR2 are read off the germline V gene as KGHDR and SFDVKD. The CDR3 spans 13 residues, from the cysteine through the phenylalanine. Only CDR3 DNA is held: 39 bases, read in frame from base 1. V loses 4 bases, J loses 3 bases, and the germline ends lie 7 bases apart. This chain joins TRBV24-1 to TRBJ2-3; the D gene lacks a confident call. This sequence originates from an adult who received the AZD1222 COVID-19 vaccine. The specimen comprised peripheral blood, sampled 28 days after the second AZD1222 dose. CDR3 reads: CATSEGSTDTQYF. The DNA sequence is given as TGTGCCACCAGTGAGGGTTCGACAGATACGCAGTATTTT.